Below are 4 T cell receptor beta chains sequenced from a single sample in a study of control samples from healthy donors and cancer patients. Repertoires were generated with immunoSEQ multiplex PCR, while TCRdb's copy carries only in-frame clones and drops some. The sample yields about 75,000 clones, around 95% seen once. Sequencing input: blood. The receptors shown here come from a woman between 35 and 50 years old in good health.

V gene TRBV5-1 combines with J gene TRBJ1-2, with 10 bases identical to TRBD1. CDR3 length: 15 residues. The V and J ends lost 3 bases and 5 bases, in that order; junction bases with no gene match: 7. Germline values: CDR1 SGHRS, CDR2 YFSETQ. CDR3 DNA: TGCGCCAGCAGCTCTTCCGGGACAGGGGAATATGGCTACACCTTC. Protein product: CASSSSGTGEYGYTF. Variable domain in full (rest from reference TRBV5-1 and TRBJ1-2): KAGVTQTPRYLIKTRGQQVTLSCSPISGHRSVSWYQQTPGQGLQFLFEYFSETQRNKGNFPGRFSGRQFSNSRSEMNVSTLELGDSALYLCASSSSGTGEYGYTFGSGTRLTVV.

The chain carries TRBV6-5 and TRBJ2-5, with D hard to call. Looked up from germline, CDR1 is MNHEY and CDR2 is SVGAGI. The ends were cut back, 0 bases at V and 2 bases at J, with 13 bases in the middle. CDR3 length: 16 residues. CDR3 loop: CASSYSFTTRQETQYF. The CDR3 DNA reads TGTGCCAGCAGTTACTCGTTTACTACCCGACAAGAGACCCAGTACTTC.

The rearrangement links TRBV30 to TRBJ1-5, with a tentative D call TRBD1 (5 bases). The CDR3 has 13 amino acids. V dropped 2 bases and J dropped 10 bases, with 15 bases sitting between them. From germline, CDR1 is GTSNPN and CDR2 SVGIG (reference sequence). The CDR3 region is CAWSSQGIKPQHF. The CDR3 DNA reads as TGTGCCTGGAGTAGCCAGGGAATTAAACCCCAGCATTTT.

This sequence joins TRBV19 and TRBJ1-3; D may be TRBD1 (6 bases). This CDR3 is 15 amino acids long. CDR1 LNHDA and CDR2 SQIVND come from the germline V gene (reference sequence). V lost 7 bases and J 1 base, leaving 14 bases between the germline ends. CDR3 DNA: TGTGCCAGTAAAGGGGGGGACACGTCTGGAAACACCATATATTTT. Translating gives CASKGGDTSGNTIYF.